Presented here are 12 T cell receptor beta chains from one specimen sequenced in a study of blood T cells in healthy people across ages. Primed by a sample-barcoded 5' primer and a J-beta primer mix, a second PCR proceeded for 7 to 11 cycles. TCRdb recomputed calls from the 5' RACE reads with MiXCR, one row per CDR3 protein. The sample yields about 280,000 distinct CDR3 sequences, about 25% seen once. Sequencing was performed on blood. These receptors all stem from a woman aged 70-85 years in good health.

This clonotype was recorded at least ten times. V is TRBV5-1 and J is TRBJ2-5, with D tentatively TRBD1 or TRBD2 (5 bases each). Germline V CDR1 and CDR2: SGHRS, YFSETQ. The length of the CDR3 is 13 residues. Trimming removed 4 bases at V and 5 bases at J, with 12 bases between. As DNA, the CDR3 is TGCGCCAGCAGCATGGGGGTAGTGGAGACCCAGTACTTC. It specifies CASSMGVVETQYF.

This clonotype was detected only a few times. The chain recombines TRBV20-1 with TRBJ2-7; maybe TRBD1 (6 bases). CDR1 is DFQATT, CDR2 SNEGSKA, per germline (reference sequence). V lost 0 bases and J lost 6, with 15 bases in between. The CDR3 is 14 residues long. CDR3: CSAREGARSAEQYF. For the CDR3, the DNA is TGCAGTGCTAGAGAGGGGGCGCGGTCCGCCGAGCAGTACTTC.

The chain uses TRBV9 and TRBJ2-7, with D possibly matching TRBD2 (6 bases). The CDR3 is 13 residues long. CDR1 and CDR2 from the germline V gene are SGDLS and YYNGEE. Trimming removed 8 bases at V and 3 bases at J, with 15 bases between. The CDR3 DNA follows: TGTGCCAGTAGCTCGGGAGATCTCTACGAGCAGTACTTC. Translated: CASSSGDLYEQYF.

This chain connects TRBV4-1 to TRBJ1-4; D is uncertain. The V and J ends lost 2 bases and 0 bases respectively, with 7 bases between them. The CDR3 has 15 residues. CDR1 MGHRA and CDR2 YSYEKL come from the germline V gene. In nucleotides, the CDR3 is TGCGCCAGCAGCCAACTTAGAGCAACTAATGAAAAACTGTTTTTT. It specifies CASSQLRATNEKLFF.

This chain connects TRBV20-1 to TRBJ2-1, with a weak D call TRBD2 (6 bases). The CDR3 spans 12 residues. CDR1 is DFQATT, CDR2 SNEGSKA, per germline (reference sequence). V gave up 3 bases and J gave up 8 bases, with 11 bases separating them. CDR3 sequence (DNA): TGCAGTGCTAGTCGGGGGTTCTATGAGCAGTTCTTC. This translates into CSASRGFYEQFF.

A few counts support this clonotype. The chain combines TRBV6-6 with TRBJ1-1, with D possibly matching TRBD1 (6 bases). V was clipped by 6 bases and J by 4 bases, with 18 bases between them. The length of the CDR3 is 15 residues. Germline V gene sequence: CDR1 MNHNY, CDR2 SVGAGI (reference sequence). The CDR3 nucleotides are TGTGCCAGCAGCAACCCTACAGGGTGGTCCACTGAAGCTTTCTTT. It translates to CASSNPTGWSTEAFF.

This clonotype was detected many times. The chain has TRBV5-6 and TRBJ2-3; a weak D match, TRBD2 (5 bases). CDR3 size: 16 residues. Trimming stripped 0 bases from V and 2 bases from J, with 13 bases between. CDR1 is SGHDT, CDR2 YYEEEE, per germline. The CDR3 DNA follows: TGTGCCAGCAGCTTGGGGTTGGGGAGCCTCACAGATACGCAGTATTTT. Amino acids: CASSLGLGSLTDTQYF.

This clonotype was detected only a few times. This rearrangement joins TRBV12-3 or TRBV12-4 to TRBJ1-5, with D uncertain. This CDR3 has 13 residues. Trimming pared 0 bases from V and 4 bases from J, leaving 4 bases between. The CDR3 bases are TGTGCCAGCAGTTTAGCGCCGAATCAGCCCCAGCATTTT. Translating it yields CASSLAPNQPQHF.

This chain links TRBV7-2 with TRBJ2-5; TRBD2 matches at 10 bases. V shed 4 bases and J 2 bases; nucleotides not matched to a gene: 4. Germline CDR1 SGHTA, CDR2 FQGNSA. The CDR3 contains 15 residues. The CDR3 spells CASSWTSGVQETQYF. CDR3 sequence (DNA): TGTGCCAGCAGCTGGACTAGCGGAGTACAAGAGACCCAGTACTTC.

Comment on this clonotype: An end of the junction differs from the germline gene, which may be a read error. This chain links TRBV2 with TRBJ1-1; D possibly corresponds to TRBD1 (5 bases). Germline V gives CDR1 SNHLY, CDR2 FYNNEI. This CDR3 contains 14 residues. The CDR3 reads CASGTLWGNTETFF. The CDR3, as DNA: TGTGCCAGTGGAACGCTCTGGGGGAACACTGAAACTTTCTTT.

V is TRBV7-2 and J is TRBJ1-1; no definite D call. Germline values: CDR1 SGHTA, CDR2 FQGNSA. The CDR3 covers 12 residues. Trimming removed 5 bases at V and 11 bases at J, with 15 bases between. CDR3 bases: TGTGCCAGCAGCGCCACCGGGGTTGAGGCTTTCTTT. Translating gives CASSATGVEAFF.

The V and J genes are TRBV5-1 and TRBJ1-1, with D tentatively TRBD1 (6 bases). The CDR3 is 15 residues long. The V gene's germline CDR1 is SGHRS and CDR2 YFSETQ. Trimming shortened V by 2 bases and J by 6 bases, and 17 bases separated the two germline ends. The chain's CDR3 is CASSFQPGVIAEAFF. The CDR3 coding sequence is TGCGCCAGCAGCTTCCAACCAGGGGTAATCGCTGAAGCTTTCTTT. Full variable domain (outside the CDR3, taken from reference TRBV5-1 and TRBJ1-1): KAGVTQTPRYLIKTRGQQVTLSCSPISGHRSVSWYQQTPGQGLQFLFEYFSETQRNKGNFPGRFSGRQFSNSRSEMNVSTLELGDSALYLCASSFQPGVIAEAFFGQGTRLTVV.